The clone carrying this TCR beta chain was counted a few times. The data are from a study of molecular identifiers for immune sequencing clone quantification. TCRdb reprocessed the PCR reads with MiXCR, giving one entry per CDR3 protein. The sample includes about 320,000 distinct CDR3 sequences, 20% to 25% of them seen just once. CDR1 and CDR2 from the germline V gene are MNHEY and SMNVEV (reference sequence). Trimming took off 2 bases at V and 5 bases at J, with 15 bases between the two ends. CDR3 length equals 16 residues. This TCR came from a human donor in good health. Some libraries in this study had Jurkat cell RNA spiked in. The chain employs TRBV27 and TRBJ2-2; D is unclear. Sequencing was performed on naive CD8+ T cells from blood, with Jurkat cell RNA spiked in. The subset denotes: FACS-sorted CD8+CD4-CCR7+CD45RA+ naive T cells. In nucleotides, the CDR3 is TGTGCCAGCAGTTTAACCAGGTCCTTGAGAACCGGGGAGCTGTTTTTT. It codes for CASSLTRSLRTGELFF.